These T cell receptor beta chains were read from a single sample in a study of shared clonotypes between healthy human individuals. Sequenced by immunoSEQ multiplex PCR; TCRdb stores in-frame clones only, minus some. This sample carries over 2 million clones, roughly 96% of them seen once, and the ten largest clones take around 0.13%. Source material: naive CD4+ T cells sorted from blood. The receptor set was obtained from a man between 18 and 29 years old in good health. The CDR3 runs from the conserved cysteine through the conserved F or W. The D gene is left open where the match is weak. Only part of the rows carry a size: once, few, many, or a class if the clone is expanded.

d_gene: -; j_gene: TRBJ2-7; v_gene: TRBV6-1; abundance: -; CDR3aa: CASSDRGFYEQYF; CDR3nt: TGTGCCAGCAGTGACAGGGGCTTCTACGAGCAGTACTTC
d_gene: -; j_gene: TRBJ2-6; v_gene: TRBV18; abundance: -; CDR3aa: CASSPPSENVLTF; CDR3nt: TGTGCCAGCTCACCACCGTCCGAAAACGTCCTGACTTTC
d_gene: TRBD2; j_gene: TRBJ2-1; v_gene: TRBV28; abundance: -; CDR3aa: CAISGGKYNEQFF; CDR3nt: TGTGCCATCAGCGGGGGGAAATACAATGAGCAGTTCTTC
d_gene: -; j_gene: TRBJ1-3; v_gene: TRBV10-1; abundance: -; CDR3aa: CASSESRRSGNTIYF; CDR3nt: TGCGCCAGCAGTGAGTCCCGGCGCTCTGGAAACACCATATATTTT
d_gene: TRBD2; j_gene: TRBJ2-1; v_gene: TRBV9; abundance: -; CDR3aa: CASSPVGGSGGEQFF; CDR3nt: TGTGCCAGCAGCCCAGTTGGCGGGAGCGGGGGTGAGCAGTTCTTC
d_gene: TRBD1; j_gene: TRBJ2-3; v_gene: TRBV5-8; abundance: -; CDR3aa: CASSRLGQGTDTQYF; CDR3nt: TGTGCCAGCAGCCGGTTGGGACAGGGGACAGATACGCAGTATTTT
d_gene: -; j_gene: TRBJ1-2; v_gene: TRBV30; abundance: -; CDR3aa: CAWGRGKGYTF; CDR3nt: TGTGCCTGGGGGAGGGGAAAAGGCTACACCTTC
d_gene: TRBD1; j_gene: TRBJ2-5; v_gene: TRBV6-1; abundance: -; CDR3aa: CASSPWDRETQYF; CDR3nt: TGTGCCAGCAGCCCCTGGGACAGGGAGACCCAGTACTTC
d_gene: -; j_gene: TRBJ2-2; v_gene: TRBV30; abundance: -; CDR3aa: CAWTGKRELFF; CDR3nt: TGTGCCTGGACAGGGAAACGGGAGCTGTTTTTT
d_gene: -; j_gene: TRBJ2-7; v_gene: TRBV2; abundance: once; CDR3aa: CASSPRGEQYF; CDR3nt: TGTGCCAGCAGTCCCAGGGGCGAGCAGTACTTC
d_gene: TRBD2; j_gene: TRBJ2-2; v_gene: TRBV5-1; abundance: -; CDR3aa: CASSSGLAGASGELFF; CDR3nt: TGCGCCAGCAGCTCGGGACTAGCGGGTGCGTCCGGGGAGCTGTTTTTT
d_gene: TRBD2; j_gene: TRBJ2-2; v_gene: TRBV5-5; abundance: -; CDR3aa: CASSWPTSGRSNTGELFF; CDR3nt: TGTGCCAGCAGCTGGCCGACTAGCGGGAGGTCAAACACCGGGGAGCTGTTTTTT
d_gene: -; j_gene: TRBJ1-2; v_gene: TRBV5-5; abundance: -; CDR3aa: CASSDSENYGYTF; CDR3nt: TGTGCCAGCAGCGATTCGGAGAACTATGGCTACACCTTC
d_gene: TRBD1; j_gene: TRBJ2-7; v_gene: TRBV18; abundance: once; CDR3aa: CASSLSRQDRGLHEQYF; CDR3nt: TGTGCCAGCTCACTTTCTCGGCAGGACAGGGGGCTACACGAGCAGTACTTC
d_gene: -; j_gene: TRBJ2-7; v_gene: TRBV9; abundance: -; CDR3aa: CASSVVGEQYF; CDR3nt: TGTGCCAGCAGCGTAGTGGGGGAGCAGTACTTC
d_gene: -; j_gene: TRBJ2-3; v_gene: TRBV7-2; abundance: -; CDR3aa: CASRAFTDTQYF; CDR3nt: TGTGCCAGCAGGGCCTTTACAGATACGCAGTATTTT
d_gene: -; j_gene: TRBJ1-4; v_gene: TRBV7-6; abundance: -; CDR3aa: CASSLAGFEKLFF; CDR3nt: TGTGCCAGCAGCTTAGCCGGGTTTGAAAAACTGTTTTTT
d_gene: -; j_gene: TRBJ2-7; v_gene: TRBV30; abundance: -; CDR3aa: CAWSPSGTFYEQYF; CDR3nt: TGTGCCTGGAGTCCCTCGGGAACCTTCTACGAGCAGTACTTC
d_gene: TRBD2; j_gene: TRBJ2-7; v_gene: TRBV10-1; abundance: -; CDR3aa: CASSDGLGDEQYF; CDR3nt: TGCGCCAGCAGTGACGGACTAGGGGACGAGCAGTACTTC
d_gene: TRBD2; j_gene: TRBJ2-1; v_gene: TRBV6-5; abundance: once; CDR3aa: CASSGLAGNNEQFF; CDR3nt: TGTGCCAGCAGTGGACTAGCGGGGAACAATGAGCAGTTCTTC
d_gene: TRBD2; j_gene: TRBJ2-2; v_gene: TRBV7-7; abundance: -; CDR3aa: CASSLSGVNTGELFF; CDR3nt: TGTGCTAGCAGCCTTAGCGGGGTGAACACCGGGGAGCTGTTTTTT
d_gene: -; j_gene: TRBJ2-3; v_gene: TRBV4-1; abundance: -; CDR3aa: CASKKGGTDTQYF; CDR3nt: TGCGCCAGCAAGAAGGGGGGCACAGATACGCAGTATTTT
d_gene: -; j_gene: TRBJ1-5; v_gene: TRBV28; abundance: once; CDR3aa: CASSDIGAGNQPQHF; CDR3nt: TGTGCCAGCAGTGACATAGGGGCAGGGAATCAGCCCCAGCATTTT
d_gene: TRBD1; j_gene: TRBJ2-1; v_gene: TRBV2; abundance: -; CDR3aa: CASRPGQGAVNEQFF; CDR3nt: TGTGCCAGCAGACCGGGACAGGGGGCGGTTAATGAGCAGTTCTTC
d_gene: -; j_gene: TRBJ1-3; v_gene: TRBV25-1; abundance: -; CDR3aa: CASSEYPDRRGSGNTIYF; CDR3nt: TGTGCCAGCAGTGAATACCCGGACCGCCGAGGCTCTGGAAACACCATATATTTT
d_gene: TRBD2; j_gene: TRBJ2-1; v_gene: TRBV4-1; abundance: -; CDR3aa: CASSQGGTSVYNEQFF; CDR3nt: TGCGCCAGCAGCCAAGGGGGGACTAGCGTATACAATGAGCAGTTCTTC
d_gene: -; j_gene: TRBJ1-2; v_gene: TRBV6-1; abundance: -; CDR3aa: CASSESGNGYTF; CDR3nt: TGTGCCAGCAGTGAATCGGGTAATGGCTACACCTTC
d_gene: -; j_gene: TRBJ2-7; v_gene: TRBV10-3; abundance: -; CDR3aa: CAISEAGTASYEQYF; CDR3nt: TGTGCCATCAGTGAGGCGGGAACTGCCTCCTACGAGCAGTACTTC
d_gene: TRBD1; j_gene: TRBJ1-5; v_gene: TRBV5-1; abundance: once; CDR3aa: CASSLAGQGNQPQHF; CDR3nt: TGCGCCAGCAGCTTGGCTGGACAGGGGAATCAGCCCCAGCATTTT
d_gene: -; j_gene: TRBJ1-5; v_gene: TRBV6-6; abundance: -; CDR3aa: CASSYLVESNQPQHF; CDR3nt: TGTGCCAGCAGTTACTTGGTGGAGTCCAATCAGCCCCAGCATTTT
d_gene: -; j_gene: TRBJ2-3; v_gene: TRBV4-1; abundance: -; CDR3aa: CASTLGSGPGDTQYF; CDR3nt: TGCGCCAGCACCCTGGGAAGTGGACCAGGAGATACGCAGTATTTT
d_gene: -; j_gene: TRBJ2-2; v_gene: TRBV5-1; abundance: -; CDR3aa: CASTTGGGNTGELFF; CDR3nt: TGCGCCAGCACAACGGGGGGCGGGAACACCGGGGAGCTGTTTTTT
d_gene: TRBD1; j_gene: TRBJ1-2; v_gene: TRBV18; abundance: -; CDR3aa: CASSHDRDEYGYTF; CDR3nt: TGTGCCAGCTCTCACGACAGGGATGAGTATGGCTACACCTTC
d_gene: -; j_gene: TRBJ2-5; v_gene: TRBV2; abundance: few; CDR3aa: CATIVRVWETQYF; CDR3nt: TGTGCCACGATAGTCAGGGTATGGGAGACCCAGTACTTC
d_gene: -; j_gene: TRBJ1-1; v_gene: TRBV6-6; abundance: -; CDR3aa: CASSYSRGETEAFF; CDR3nt: TGTGCCAGCAGTTACTCGAGGGGGGAGACTGAAGCTTTCTTT
d_gene: -; j_gene: TRBJ1-4; v_gene: TRBV5-1; abundance: -; CDR3aa: CASSLEGPTNEKLFF; CDR3nt: TGCGCCAGCAGCTTGGAGGGACCAACTAATGAAAAACTGTTTTTT
d_gene: TRBD2; j_gene: TRBJ2-7; v_gene: TRBV5-1; abundance: -; CDR3aa: CASRPFSGLASYEQYF; CDR3nt: TGCGCCAGCCGCCCCTTTTCGGGACTAGCGTCCTACGAGCAGTACTTC
d_gene: -; j_gene: TRBJ1-2; v_gene: TRBV6-1; abundance: -; CDR3aa: CASSEAPGEPYGYTF; CDR3nt: TGTGCCAGCAGTGAAGCCCCCGGAGAACCCTATGGCTACACCTTC
d_gene: -; j_gene: TRBJ2-3; v_gene: TRBV10-1; abundance: -; CDR3aa: CASSERGRTTDTQYF; CDR3nt: TGCGCCAGCAGTGAGAGAGGGAGAACCACAGATACGCAGTATTTT
d_gene: -; j_gene: TRBJ1-5; v_gene: TRBV19; abundance: -; CDR3aa: CASSNSGLTRQPQHF; CDR3nt: TGTGCCAGTAGTAACTCAGGGTTAACGCGGCAGCCCCAGCATTTT